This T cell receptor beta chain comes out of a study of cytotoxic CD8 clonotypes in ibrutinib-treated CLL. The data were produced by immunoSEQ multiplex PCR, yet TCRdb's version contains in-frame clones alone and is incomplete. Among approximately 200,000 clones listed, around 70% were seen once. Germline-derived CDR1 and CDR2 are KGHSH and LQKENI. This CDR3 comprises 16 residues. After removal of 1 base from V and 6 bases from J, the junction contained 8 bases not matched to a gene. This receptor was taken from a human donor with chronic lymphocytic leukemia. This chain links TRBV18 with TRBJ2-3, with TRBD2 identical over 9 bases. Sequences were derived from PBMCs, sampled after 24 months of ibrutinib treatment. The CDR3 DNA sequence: TGTGCCAGCTCACCACAAGCCGCTAGCGGGGAGGATACGCAGTATTTT. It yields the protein CASSPQAASGEDTQYF. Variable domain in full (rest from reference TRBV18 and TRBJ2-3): NAGVMQNPRHLVRRRGQEARLRCSPMKGHSHVYWYRQLPEEGLKFMVYLQKENIIDESGMPKERFSAEFPKEGPSILRIQQVVRGDSAAYFCASSPQAASGEDTQYFGPGTRLTVL.